The 32 T cell receptor beta chains presented below share a single source sample, sequenced in a study of cytomegalovirus exposure and HLA in healthy donors. Assay used: immunoSEQ multiplex PCR; TCRdb lists only in-frame clones, some missing. The data show 68,000 or so clones, with more than 70% seen just once and 0.95% to 1.5% held by the top ten. Source material: PBMCs. The receptors come from a woman younger than 35 in good health and CMV-seronegative.

The CDR3 region has the DNA TGTGCCAGCCAACCCGGGACAGGGGTGTACGAGCAGTACTTC. It translates to CASQPGTGVYEQYF. This chain joins TRBV18 and TRBJ2-7, with 10 bases lining up with TRBD1. The CDR3 contains 14 residues. CDR1 is KGHSH and CDR2 is LQKENI in the germline V gene. J was trimmed by 4 bases and V by 8 bases; bases with no gene match: 8.

V usage is TRBV5-1 and J usage is TRBJ2-1, with 8 nucleotides matching TRBD1. Germline V gene data show CDR1 as SGHRS and CDR2 as YFSETQ. After removal of 4 bases from V and 0 bases from J, the junction contained 9 bases not matched to a gene. This CDR3 comprises 17 residues. This chain's CDR3 is CASSGGTGGSSYNEQFF. CDR3 nucleotide sequence: TGCGCCAGCAGCGGGGGAACAGGGGGGAGCTCCTACAATGAGCAGTTCTTC.

This clone was recorded only once. This chain uses TRBV5-1 with TRBJ2-3; the match to TRBD1 covers 7 bases. V shed 4 bases, J shed 9 bases, and the junction held 8 bases outside the gene matches. The CDR3 extends over 13 amino acids. Germline V gene sequence: CDR1 SGHRS, CDR2 YFSETQ. The CDR3 nucleotides read TGCGCCAGCAGCACGGACAGGTCGAACACGCAGTATTTT. Encoded protein: CASSTDRSNTQYF.

The chain couples TRBV10-2 to TRBJ2-1, with D maybe TRBD1 (5 bases). Per germline, CDR1 WSHSY and CDR2 SAAADI. CDR3 length: 14 residues. With 2 bases removed from V and 7 bases from J, the gap between germline ends came to 12 bases. In DNA form, the CDR3 reads TGCGCCAGCAGTGAGGACAGCGTTAGGAATGAGCAGTTCTTC. It is translated as CASSEDSVRNEQFF.

The CDR3 loop is CASSPRLVQDYGYTF. Written as DNA, the CDR3 is TGTGCCAGCTCACCACGGTTGGTACAGGACTATGGCTACACCTTC. The gene calls are TRBV18 and TRBJ1-2; a weak D match, TRBD1 (5 bases). This CDR3 has 15 amino acids. V was pared by 1 base and J by 3 bases, with 12 bases between. CDR1 is KGHSH and CDR2 is LQKENI in the germline V gene.

The chain is built from TRBV19 and TRBJ1-3; a possible D gene is TRBD1 (6 bases). V lost 9 bases to trimming and J lost 0 bases, with 15 bases between them. CDR3 length: 15 amino acids. Germline V lookup: CDR1 LNHDA, CDR2 SQIVND (reference sequence). The CDR3 DNA sequence: TGTGCCAGCCTGAAAGCAGGGGACTCTGGAAACACCATATATTTT. It specifies CASLKAGDSGNTIYF.

This CDR3 is CASSTDRGNGEQYF. CDR3 DNA sequence: TGTGCCAGCAGTACAGACAGGGGAAACGGCGAGCAGTACTTC. This chain joins TRBV28 and TRBJ2-7; 8 bases line up with TRBD1. The CDR3 length is 14 residues. The germline V gene encodes CDR1 MDHEN and CDR2 SYDVKM. J was trimmed by 6 bases and V by 5 bases; bases with no gene match: 9.

V is TRBV27 and J is TRBJ1-5, with no clear D. CDR1 and CDR2 (germline): MNHEY, SMNVEV (reference sequence). Trimming took 4 bases from V and 0 from J, leaving 7 bases between them. The CDR3 totals 14 residues. This CDR3 is CASSSRYSNQPQHF. For the CDR3, the DNA is TGTGCCAGCAGTTCCAGGTATAGCAATCAGCCCCAGCATTTT.

The chain recombines TRBV4-2 with TRBJ1-1; 8 bases line up with TRBD1. CDR3 length equals 20 residues. Germline-derived CDR1 and CDR2 are LGHNA and YNFKEQ. Trimming took 1 base from V and 3 from J; bases not matched to a gene: 19. In DNA, the CDR3 is TGTGCCAGCAGCCAAGCCTCCAGGGGGCGGACTAGAAACCTCTACACTGAAGCTTTCTTT. Its translation is CASSQASRGRTRNLYTEAFF.

In its sample, this clone was seen once. V and J are TRBV7-2 and TRBJ2-3; 9 bases fit TRBD2. Germline CDR1 reads SGHTA; CDR2 reads FQGNSA. The J segment lost 1 base and the V segment lost 5 bases, leaving 4 bases of the junction unmatched. This CDR3 contains 15 residues. The CDR3 loop is CASSLRLAGTDTQYF. CDR3 coding DNA: TGTGCCAGCAGCCTCCGACTAGCGGGCACAGATACGCAGTATTTT.

The count of this clone is one. J is TRBJ1-1 and V is TRBV7-8; D remains unclear. Trimming pared 4 bases from V and 0 bases from J, leaving 6 bases between. This CDR3 region has 13 residues. Germline CDR1 reads SGHVS; CDR2 reads FQNEAQ. The CDR3 loop reads CASSYTVNTEAFF. CDR3 nucleotide sequence: TGTGCCAGCAGCTATACAGTGAACACTGAAGCTTTCTTT.

V usage is TRBV5-4 and J usage is TRBJ2-6; D is unresolved. Trimming stripped 7 bases from V and 0 bases from J, with 5 bases between. Germline-derived CDR1 and CDR2 are SGHNT and YYREEE (reference sequence). This CDR3 region has 13 residues. CDR3 DNA sequence: TGTGCCAGCGATAGCTCTGGGGCCAACGTCCTGACTTTC. It translates to CASDSSGANVLTF.

This clone has just one count. The chain carries TRBV7-9 and TRBJ1-4; 8 nucleotides line up with TRBD1. The CDR3 sequence is 17 residues long. V lost 4 bases and J lost 0; bases outside the gene matches: 7. Germline lookup yields CDR1 SEHNR and CDR2 FQNEAQ (reference sequence). CDR3 sequence reads: CASSWGGTGPTNEKLFF. CDR3 DNA sequence: TGTGCCAGCAGCTGGGGGGGGACAGGACCAACTAATGAAAAACTGTTTTTT.

The rearrangement uses TRBV6-6 and TRBJ2-5; weak D call: TRBD2 (6 bases). Trimming pared 0 bases from V and 5 bases from J, leaving 10 bases between. Germline CDR1 is MNHNY and CDR2 is SVGAGI (reference sequence). The length of the CDR3 is 14 residues. CDR3 nucleotide sequence: TGTGCCAGCAGTTACTCGAGGAGGGAGGAGACCCAGTACTTC. This gives the protein CASSYSRREETQYF.

The genes are TRBV6-5 and TRBJ1-5; D perhaps matches TRBD1 (6 bases). The CDR3 sequence is 13 residues long. V lost 7 bases to trimming and J lost 7 bases, with 14 bases between them. Germline V CDR1 and CDR2: MNHEY, SVGAGI. CDR3 region: CASTPGDVQPQHF. CDR3 in DNA: TGTGCCAGCACCCCAGGGGACGTGCAGCCCCAGCATTTT.

This chain joins TRBV6-1 and TRBJ1-2; the D is unclear. CDR3 length equals 12 residues. Germline CDR1 and CDR2: MNHNS and SASEGT. The V end was cut by 10 bases, the J end by 3 bases, with 12 bases between. CDR3 residues: CAITTGDYGYTF. In DNA, the CDR3 is TGTGCCATAACGACCGGGGACTATGGCTACACCTTC.

The chain links TRBV19 to TRBJ2-5; TRBD2 aligns across 12 bases. This CDR3 has 14 residues. The junction had 6 bases not matched to a gene; V was cut back by 8 bases and J by 5 bases. Germline assignment: CDR1 LNHDA and CDR2 SQIVND (reference sequence). The DNA for the CDR3 is TGTGCCAGTTCCGGACTAGCGGGATTTGAGACCCAGTACTTC. Translation: CASSGLAGFETQYF.

The chain has TRBV2 and TRBJ2-1; 11 bases match TRBD1. Germline-derived CDR1 and CDR2 are SNHLY and FYNNEI. The trim removed 6 bases at V and 7 bases at J, leaving 8 bases unmatched. The CDR3 loop spans 15 amino acids. CDR3 region: CASSDVGQGANEQFF. Written as DNA, the CDR3 is TGTGCCAGCAGCGATGTCGGACAGGGGGCAAATGAGCAGTTCTTC.

The chain is built from TRBV7-9 and TRBJ1-2; D gene unclear. The CDR3 spans 15 residues. The germline CDR1 and CDR2 sequences are SEHNR and FQNEAQ (reference sequence). Trimming cost V 1 base and J 5 bases, with 14 bases left between them. DNA for the CDR3: TGTGCCAGCAGCTTAGAAGCTGCTGAAGCTTATGGCTACACCTTC. Residues: CASSLEAAEAYGYTF. Based on the CDR3 plus reference TRBV7-9 and TRBJ1-2, the full variable domain is DTGVSQNPRHKITKRGQNVTFRCDPISEHNRLYWYRQTLGQGPEFLTYFQNEAQLEKSRLLSDRFSAERPKGSFSTLEIQRTEQGDSAMYLCASSLEAAEAYGYTFGSGTRLTVV.

This clone was observed a single time. The V and J genes are TRBV5-1 and TRBJ2-7; tentatively, D is TRBD1 (7 bases). V was cut by 0 bases and J by 6 bases, with 10 bases left in between. CDR3 length: 13 residues. Germline CDR1 SGHRS, CDR2 YFSETQ. The CDR3 region has the DNA TGCGCCAGCAGCTTGGGACAGGGACTCGAGCAGTACTTC. This codes for CASSLGQGLEQYF.

The V and J genes are TRBV7-2 and TRBJ2-3; D is unresolved. V shed 0 bases and J shed 3 bases, with 7 bases lying between them. Germline V gene data show CDR1 as SGHTA and CDR2 as FQGNSA. The CDR3 consists of 14 residues. CDR3 sequence reads: CASSLAAYTDTQYF. The DNA of the CDR3 is TGTGCCAGCAGCTTAGCGGCTTATACAGATACGCAGTATTTT.

This rearrangement joins TRBV27 to TRBJ2-5; no clear D. Trimming took 5 bases from V and 0 from J, leaving 7 bases between them. There are 13 residues in the CDR3. The germline V gene has CDR1 MNHEY and CDR2 SMNVEV (reference sequence). Written as DNA, the CDR3 is TGTGCCAGCAGTGCCGGGTACCAAGAGACCCAGTACTTC. Its protein product is CASSAGYQETQYF.

The rearrangement uses TRBV11-3 and TRBJ2-1; TRBD2 matches at 8 bases. CDR1 and CDR2 from the germline V gene are SGHNT and YENEEA. The CDR3 extends over 13 amino acids. V was clipped by 6 bases and J by 9 bases; unmatched bases: 7. The CDR3 region has the DNA TGTGCCAGCAGTGTGACTAGCGCGTCTGAGCAGTTCTTC. Translation: CASSVTSASEQFF. The full variable domain, completed using reference TRBV11-3 and TRBJ2-1, is EAGVVQSPRYKIIEKKQPVAFWCNPISGHNTLYWYLQNLGQGPELLIRYENEEAVDDSQLPKDRFSAERLKGVDSTLKIQPAELGDSAVYLCASSVTSASEQFFGPGTRLTVL.

The V gene is TRBV7-8, the J gene TRBJ2-1; weak D call: TRBD2 (5 bases). Between the trimmed V and J ends, which lost 2 bases and 0 bases, there was a span of 11 bases. This CDR3 contains 16 residues. Per the germline V gene, CDR1 is SGHVS and CDR2 is FQNEAQ. The CDR3 sequence is CASSLSGPSSYNEQFF. DNA of the CDR3: TGTGCCAGCAGCTTAAGCGGCCCCAGCTCCTACAATGAGCAGTTCTTC. Combining the CDR3 with reference TRBV7-8 and TRBJ2-1 gives the whole variable domain GAGVSQSPRYKVAKRGQDVALRCDPISGHVSLFWYQQALGQGPEFLTYFQNEAQLDKSGLPSDRFFAERPEGSVSTLKIQRTQQEDSAVYLCASSLSGPSSYNEQFFGPGTRLTVL.

The J gene is TRBJ2-3, the V gene TRBV18, with 8 bases fitting TRBD2. With V trimmed by 0 bases and J by 9 bases, 8 bases remained unmatched. CDR1 is KGHSH, CDR2 LQKENI, per germline. This CDR3 region has 15 residues. The CDR3 sequence: CASSPPLADPATQYF. CDR3 coding DNA: TGTGCCAGCTCACCACCACTAGCGGACCCAGCCACGCAGTATTTT.

The rearrangement uses TRBV14 and TRBJ1-1; tentatively, D is TRBD1 (6 bases). The V gene lost 0 bases and the J gene lost 5 bases, with 13 bases spanning the gap. This CDR3 region has 15 residues. CDR1 and CDR2 (germline): SGHDN, FVKESK. The CDR3 spells CASSQEKGVETEAFF. The CDR3 coding sequence is TGTGCCAGCAGCCAAGAGAAGGGGGTGGAAACTGAAGCTTTCTTT.

V and J are TRBV5-6 and TRBJ2-7; 7 nucleotides match TRBD1. Germline CDR1 and CDR2: SGHDT and YYEEEE. The CDR3 has 16 residues. The J segment lost 4 bases and the V segment lost 0 bases, leaving 10 bases of the junction unmatched. The CDR3 bases are TGTGCCAGCAGCTTGGCGAAGGGACAGAACATTTACGAGCAGTACTTC. Residues: CASSLAKGQNIYEQYF.

This clone was recorded once. CDR3 in DNA: TGTGCCAGCAGTTACCGACAGCACTATGGCTACACCTTC. This codes for CASSYRQHYGYTF. The chain combines TRBV6-6 with TRBJ1-2, with D possibly being TRBD1 (5 bases). The CDR3 is made up of 13 amino acids. The germline V gene has CDR1 MNHNY and CDR2 SVGAGI (reference sequence). V dropped 2 bases and J dropped 3 bases, with 7 bases sitting between them.

The J gene is TRBJ2-7, the V gene TRBV19; maybe TRBD1 (5 bases). V lost 7 bases and J 0 bases, leaving 13 bases between the germline ends. Germline assignment: CDR1 LNHDA and CDR2 SQIVND (reference sequence). This CDR3 has 14 amino acids. CDR3 sequence (DNA): TGTGCCAGTACAGGGCAGGGAACCTCCTACGAGCAGTACTTC. This encodes CASTGQGTSYEQYF.

This clone was observed a single time. V and J are TRBV5-6 and TRBJ2-5; weak D call: TRBD2 (6 bases). This CDR3 spans 15 amino acids. Germline V gene sequence: CDR1 SGHDT, CDR2 YYEEEE. The V and J ends lost 2 bases and 5 bases respectively, with 16 bases between them. In nucleotides, the CDR3 is TGTGCCAGCAGCTTTCGGGGAGGAGGGTGGGAGACCCAGTACTTC. This translates into CASSFRGGGWETQYF.

J is TRBJ2-2 and V is TRBV5-8; maybe TRBD2 (5 bases). CDR3 length: 13 residues. Germline V lookup: CDR1 SGHTS, CDR2 YDEGEE. The germline V and J ends were trimmed by 4 bases and 6 bases, with 10 bases remaining between them. CDR3 residues: CASSAWESGELFF. CDR3 DNA sequence: TGTGCCAGCAGCGCCTGGGAGTCCGGGGAGCTGTTTTTT.

The V call is TRBV25-1, the J call TRBJ2-1; D is possibly TRBD2 (7 bases). With 7 bases removed from V and 4 bases from J, the gap between germline ends came to 11 bases. The CDR3 loop spans 13 amino acids. Germline V CDR1 and CDR2: MGHDK, SYGVNS. The CDR3 loop reads CASKGEGYNEQFF. DNA for the CDR3: TGTGCCAGCAAGGGGGAGGGATACAATGAGCAGTTCTTC.